Below, one T cell receptor (beta chain) is given with its context. Its antigen is still unknown. The record originates from a study of cytomegalovirus exposure and HLA in healthy donors. Turning to the study itself: A subsequent analysis stated that the 100 to 150 validation repertoires were run on the same platform as the roughly 670 first-cohort repertoires.

Whole-study results and caveats: In vitro work confirmed that three CMV-associated chains recognize CMV antigens.

This table comes from immunoSEQ multiplex PCR, and its TCRdb copy is limited to in-frame clones, with some not included. Of some 41,000 clones in the sample, approximately 93% were seen once. V shed 2 bases, J shed 0 bases, and the junction held 2 bases outside the gene matches. Germline CDR1 reads SGHAT; CDR2 reads FQDESV (reference sequence). The CDR3 sequence is 15 residues long. Sample: PBMCs. The sequence was collected from a woman between 18 and 29 years old in good health and CMV-seronegative. The rearrangement joins TRBV11-1 to TRBJ2-3; 7 bases line up with TRBD1. CDR3 nucleotides: TGTGCCAGCAGCTTACAGGGACAGAGCACAGATACGCAGTATTTT. Translating it yields CASSLQGQSTDTQYF.